Listed below are T cell receptor beta chains from one sample, sequenced in a study of blood T cell repertoires in COVID-19. Here immunoSEQ multiplex PCR was the method, and the copy in TCRdb shows in-frame clones only, minus some. This sample has about 480,000 clones; approximately 91% occur once, and the top ten carry roughly 8.3%. Sequences were obtained from peripheral blood. These receptors came from a woman between 50 and 59 years old with COVID-19, enrolled during active disease. CDR3s include the opening cysteine and the closing phenylalanine or tryptophan. A D gene is named only where the DNA matches it firmly. Clone size, where shown, is once, few, many, or a class for clones that have expanded.

clone_size,v_call,j_call,d_call,cdr3_aa,cdr3_nt
NA,TRBV19,TRBJ2-3,TRBD2,CASSMTGGNADTQYF,TGTGCCAGTAGTATGACGGGGGGAAATGCAGATACGCAGTATTTT
NA,TRBV28,TRBJ1-5,TRBD1,CASKETGTYQPQHF,TGTGCCAGCAAAGAGACAGGGACTTACCAGCCCCAGCATTTT
NA,TRBV9,TRBJ1-1,NA,CASSYTSGQTTEAFF,TGTGCCAGCAGTTATACTAGCGGACAGACCACTGAAGCTTTCTTT
once,TRBV6-5,TRBJ2-3,NA,CASSYYSGGADTQYF,TGTGCCAGCAGTTACTATTCGGGGGGCGCAGATACGCAGTATTTT
NA,TRBV12-5,TRBJ1-2,NA,CASGGAFNSRYGYTF,TGTGCTAGTGGGGGGGCCTTCAACTCCCGTTATGGCTACACCTTC
NA,TRBV5-4,TRBJ1-4,TRBD1,CASSSGQPNEKLFF,TGTGCCAGCAGCTCGGGACAGCCGAATGAAAAACTGTTTTTT
NA,TRBV3-1/TRBV3-2,TRBJ2-1,NA,CASSHDAGPYNEQFF,TGTGCCAGCAGCCACGATGCAGGCCCCTACAATGAGCAGTTCTTC
NA,TRBV6-5,TRBJ2-7,NA,CASQWSGGDYEQYF,TGTGCCAGCCAATGGTCAGGAGGCGACTACGAGCAGTACTTC
NA,TRBV19,TRBJ1-1,TRBD1,CASSTDRGNTEAFF,TGTGCCAGTAGTACCGACAGGGGGAACACTGAAGCTTTCTTT
NA,TRBV12-3/TRBV12-4,TRBJ1-1,NA,CASSTGFAEAFF,TGTGCCAGCAGCACAGGGTTCGCTGAAGCTTTCTTT
NA,TRBV3-1/TRBV3-2,TRBJ1-1,NA,CASSQGHLNTEAFF,TGTGCCAGCAGCCAGGGCCACCTGAACACTGAAGCTTTCTTT
NA,TRBV6-1,TRBJ1-1,NA,CASSEDRANTEAFF,TGTGCCAGCAGTGAAGACAGGGCTAACACTGAAGCTTTCTTT
NA,TRBV18,TRBJ1-2,TRBD1,CASSPLRDRGGRGYTF,TGTGCCAGCTCACCCCTCCGGGACAGGGGAGGGAGAGGCTACACCTTC
NA,TRBV12-3/TRBV12-4,TRBJ1-2,TRBD1,CASRTGPSGGYTF,TGTGCCAGCAGGACAGGGCCCTCCGGGGGCTACACCTTC
NA,TRBV2,TRBJ2-7,TRBD2,CASSEPGLAYEQYF,TGTGCCAGCAGTGAACCGGGACTAGCTTACGAGCAGTACTTC
NA,TRBV5-1,TRBJ1-6,TRBD1,CASSPKWGTANSPLHF,TGCGCCAGCAGCCCAAAGTGGGGGACAGCTAATTCACCCCTCCACTTT
once,TRBV7-9,TRBJ1-5,NA,CASSLGENQPQHF,TGTGCCAGCAGCTTAGGGGAGAATCAGCCCCAGCATTTT
NA,TRBV6-5,TRBJ2-7,NA,CASTRLRSPYEQYF,TGTGCCAGCACCCGTCTGAGGAGCCCCTACGAGCAGTACTTC
NA,TRBV10-3,TRBJ1-5,TRBD1,CAISEGQGGNQPQHF,TGTGCCATCAGTGAGGGACAGGGAGGAAATCAGCCCCAGCATTTT
NA,TRBV3-1/TRBV3-2,TRBJ1-5,NA,CASSQVRLNQPQHF,TGTGCCAGCAGCCAAGTTAGACTAAATCAGCCCCAGCATTTT
NA,TRBV6-2/TRBV6-3,TRBJ2-7,NA,CASSSGHASSYEQYF,TGTGCCAGCAGCTCAGGACACGCCAGCTCCTACGAGCAGTACTTC
NA,TRBV6-5,TRBJ2-3,NA,CASSYRAEAADTQYF,TGTGCCAGCAGTTATCGGGCGGAAGCGGCAGATACGCAGTATTTT